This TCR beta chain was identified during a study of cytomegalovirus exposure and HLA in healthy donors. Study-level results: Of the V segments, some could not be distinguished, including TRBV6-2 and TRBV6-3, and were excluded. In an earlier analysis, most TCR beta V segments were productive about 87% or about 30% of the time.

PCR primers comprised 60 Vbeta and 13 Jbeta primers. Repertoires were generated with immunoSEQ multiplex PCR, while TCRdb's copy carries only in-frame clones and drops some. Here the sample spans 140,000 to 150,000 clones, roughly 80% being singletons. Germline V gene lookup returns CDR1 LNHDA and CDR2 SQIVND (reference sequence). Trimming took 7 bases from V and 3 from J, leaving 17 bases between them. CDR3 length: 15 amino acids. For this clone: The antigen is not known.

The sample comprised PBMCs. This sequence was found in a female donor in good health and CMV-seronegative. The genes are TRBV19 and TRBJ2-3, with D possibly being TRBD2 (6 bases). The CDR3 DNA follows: TGTGCCAGTACCCTACACCTAGCGAAAACAGATACGCAGTATTTT. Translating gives CASTLHLAKTDTQYF.